This T cell receptor (beta chain) was observed in a study of blood T cell repertoires in COVID-19. The wider study: COVID-19 samples from acute and convalescent phases originated in the United States, Italy and Spain. From T cells, B-cell-depleted T cells, or PBMCs came the material, which was cDNA or gDNA.

Original processing methods: For nucleated cells, counts were estimated from reference gene primer amplification. TCRdb's table, derived via immunoSEQ multiplex PCR, lists solely in-frame clones and lacks some. For V, J and clone size, that table is used; D and trimming come from the DNA. The data contain 90,000 to 120,000 clones, around 92% of them singletons. Trimming took 1 base from V and 1 from J; bases not matched to a gene: 10. The CDR3 length is 17 residues. CDR1 is SGHTA, CDR2 FQGNSA, per germline. V gene TRBV7-2 combines with J gene TRBJ2-7; 7 bases fit TRBD2. Sequencing was performed on peripheral blood. The source is a man aged 35 to 55 with active or convalescent COVID-19. In nucleotides, the CDR3 is TGTGCCAGCAGCTTAGAAGTGGGCGGGAGTGGATCCTACGAGCAGTACTTC. Translation gives CASSLEVGGSGSYEQYF.